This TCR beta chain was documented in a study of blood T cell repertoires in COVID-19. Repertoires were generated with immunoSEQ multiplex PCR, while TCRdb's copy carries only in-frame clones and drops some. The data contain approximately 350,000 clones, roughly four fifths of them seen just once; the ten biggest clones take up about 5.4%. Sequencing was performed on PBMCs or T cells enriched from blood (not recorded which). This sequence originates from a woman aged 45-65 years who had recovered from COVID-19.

The CDR3 coding sequence is TGCGCCAGCAGCCAAGTCGTTCCGGACAATGAGCAGTTCTTC. Its protein is CASSQVVPDNEQFF. The chain joins TRBV5-1 to TRBJ2-1, with D hard to call. CDR1 is SGHRS and CDR2 is YFSETQ in the germline V gene. This CDR3 is built from 14 residues. The germline V and J ends were trimmed by 4 bases and 5 bases, with 13 bases remaining between them.